The 28 T cell receptor beta chains presented below share a single source sample, sequenced in a study of T cell responses to AZD1222 COVID-19 vaccine (dated by TCRdb to the early 2020s). Receptor libraries were prepared by the immunoSEQ multiplex PCR assay. TCRdb provides this immuneACCESS table in a form limited to in-frame rearrangements. Some clones are lacking; in checked studies, under half of them reflect an unresolved V gene, and why the rest are absent is not known. The sample data list 120,000 to 150,000 clones, and about 91% of these were observed just once. The top ten clones comprise around 15% of the sample. The sample's time point label, in plain terms: baseline before first vaccination. The material sequenced was peripheral blood, taken on day 0 of AZD1222 vaccination. The receptors here all came from an adult in good health.

This clone was detected a few times. This chain uses TRBV18 with TRBJ1-2; 8 bases align to TRBD1. The J segment lost 2 bases and the V segment lost 0 bases, leaving 2 bases of the junction unmatched. Germline V CDR1 and CDR2: KGHSH, LQKENI. CDR3 length equals 15 residues. The CDR3 loop is CASSPPGQGNYGYTF. The CDR3 DNA reads TGTGCCAGCTCACCACCTGGACAGGGAAACTATGGCTACACCTTC.

This clone appeared a single time. The chain joins TRBV7-2 to TRBJ2-5; TRBD2 matches 7 bases. Germline V gene data show CDR1 as SGHTA and CDR2 as FQGNSA. J lost 1 base, V lost 5 bases, and 4 bases had no gene match. This CDR3 has 14 amino acids. CDR3: CASSVGGTQETQYF. CDR3 coding DNA: TGTGCCAGCAGCGTCGGGGGGACCCAAGAGACCCAGTACTTC.

V and J are TRBV10-1 and TRBJ1-1; D perhaps matches TRBD1 (6 bases). This CDR3 is 16 amino acids long. The V end lost 3 bases, the J end lost 0 bases, and 14 bases lay between the germline ends. The V gene's germline CDR1 is WNHNN and CDR2 SYGVQD (reference sequence). CDR3 sequence reads: CASSDLTGWLNTEAFF. CDR3 nucleotides: TGCGCCAGCAGTGACCTGACAGGCTGGCTGAACACTGAAGCTTTCTTT.

This chain links TRBV7-2 with TRBJ1-6; no clear D gene. Germline values: CDR1 SGHTA, CDR2 FQGNSA. The V gene lost 2 bases and the J gene lost 14 bases, with 19 bases spanning the gap. CDR3 length equals 15 residues. CDR3 bases: TGTGCCAGCAGCTTAATGTTAACAGCGGTGTCGGCCCTCCACTTT. As protein: CASSLMLTAVSALHF.

This sequence joins TRBV2 and TRBJ1-6, with unresolved D. The germline V gene encodes CDR1 SNHLY and CDR2 FYNNEI. V was clipped by 4 bases and J by 4 bases, with 8 bases between them. The CDR3 loop spans 14 amino acids. The CDR3 is CASSVRAYNSPLHF. The CDR3 DNA reads as TGTGCCAGCAGTGTTCGGGCGTATAATTCACCCCTCCACTTT. The full variable domain, with the rest looked up from reference TRBV2 and TRBJ1-6, is EPEVTQTPSHQVTQMGQEVILRCVPISNHLYFYWYRQILGQKVEFLVSFYNNEISEKSEIFDDQFSVERPDGSNFTLKIRSTKLEDSAMYFCASSVRAYNSPLHFGNGTRLTVT.

The rearrangement uses TRBV4-3 and TRBJ2-3; D possibly corresponds to TRBD2 (7 bases). Per the germline V gene, CDR1 is LGHNA and CDR2 is YSLEER. CDR3 size: 15 residues. V was shortened by 0 bases and J by 3 bases, with 10 bases between the two germline ends. CDR3 DNA sequence: TGCGCCAGCAGCCAAGATAGGGGGGGGACAGATACGCAGTATTTT. Its translation: CASSQDRGGTDTQYF.

The V call is TRBV5-6, the J call TRBJ1-6, with 12 nucleotides matching TRBD1. V shed 7 bases, J shed 9 bases, and the junction held 11 bases outside the gene matches. CDR1 and CDR2 (germline): SGHDT, YYEEEE. CDR3 length: 16 amino acids. The CDR3 loop is CASSKPGTGGGSPLHF. CDR3 sequence (DNA): TGTGCCAGCTCGAAGCCGGGGACAGGGGGCGGTTCACCCCTCCACTTT.

The chain couples TRBV5-1 to TRBJ1-3; D gene ambiguous. This CDR3 is 15 amino acids long. V was cut by 4 bases and J by 1 base, with 12 bases left in between. Germline V lookup: CDR1 SGHRS, CDR2 YFSETQ. As DNA, the CDR3 is TGCGCCAGCAGCCCCACTGACGGGTCTGGAAACACCATATATTTT. It yields the protein CASSPTDGSGNTIYF.

The chain links TRBV18 to TRBJ2-7; D ambiguous. V gave up 1 base and J gave up 6 bases, with 7 bases separating them. The CDR3 is 12 amino acids. Germline V gene lookup returns CDR1 KGHSH and CDR2 LQKENI. CDR3 coding DNA: TGTGCCAGCTCACCACGGGCGGCCGAGCAGTACTTC. Protein product: CASSPRAAEQYF.

This chain uses TRBV19 with TRBJ1-5; D is undetermined. V was shortened by 8 bases and J by 0 bases, with 11 bases between the two germline ends. This CDR3 is built from 14 residues. Germline values: CDR1 LNHDA, CDR2 SQIVND (reference sequence). In DNA, the CDR3 is TGTGCCAGTGACCTGACATTTAGCAATCAGCCCCAGCATTTT. Residues: CASDLTFSNQPQHF.

This chain links TRBV9 with TRBJ1-1; tentative D call: TRBD1 (6 bases). This CDR3 has 16 residues. CDR1 SGDLS and CDR2 YYNGEE come from the germline V gene. Trimming shortened V by 1 base and J by 5 bases, and 18 bases separated the two germline ends. The CDR3 is CASSVLSQGSGTEAFF. CDR3 in DNA: TGTGCCAGCAGCGTACTATCACAGGGATCGGGAACTGAAGCTTTCTTT.

With respect to this clone: Other DNA variants within this sample encode the same CDR3. This rearrangement joins TRBV19 to TRBJ2-1, with 7 bases fitting TRBD1. The CDR3 has 14 residues. V lost 6 bases, J lost 0 bases, and 2 bases stayed unmatched. Germline CDR1 and CDR2: LNHDA and SQIVND (reference sequence). The CDR3, as DNA: TGTGCCAGTAGGCCAGGGGGCTCCTACAATGAGCAGTTCTTC. The encoded protein is CASRPGGSYNEQFF.

This sequence joins TRBV5-1 and TRBJ2-5; maybe TRBD1 (5 bases). Trimming shortened V by 3 bases and J by 1 base, and 7 bases separated the two germline ends. This CDR3 contains 13 residues. Germline V lookup: CDR1 SGHRS, CDR2 YFSETQ. The CDR3 DNA follows: TGCGCCAGCAGCTCGCAGGGCCAAGAGACCCAGTACTTC. Residues: CASSSQGQETQYF.

This clone was observed once. The gene calls are TRBV5-4 and TRBJ1-2, with D unresolved. Germline-derived CDR1 and CDR2 are SGHNT and YYREEE (reference sequence). This CDR3 is built from 14 residues. V lost 5 bases and J lost 1, with 12 bases in between. The CDR3 protein is CASSMPVFNYGYTF. The CDR3 nucleotides are TGTGCCAGCAGTATGCCGGTGTTTAACTATGGCTACACCTTC.

The J gene is TRBJ1-2, the V gene TRBV9, with TRBD1 matching over 8 bases. The CDR3 is 16 amino acids. Per germline, CDR1 SGDLS and CDR2 YYNGEE. J was trimmed by 6 bases and V by 2 bases; bases with no gene match: 12. The DNA of the CDR3 is TGTGCCAGCAGCGTTAGGGGCACAGGGGGAAGGGATGGCTACACCTTC. The encoded protein is CASSVRGTGGRDGYTF.

This clone occurred once. V and J are TRBV9 and TRBJ1-6, with TRBD1 identical over 9 bases. Germline CDR1 SGDLS, CDR2 YYNGEE. This CDR3 has 15 residues. Germline trimming cut 3 bases from V and 7 bases from J; bases unmatched to any gene: 5. CDR3 in DNA: TGTGCCAGCAGCGGGGGACAGGGTGTAAATTCACCCCTCCACTTT. Translation: CASSGGQGVNSPLHF.

V usage is TRBV18 and J usage is TRBJ2-3; D not resolved. V was trimmed by 2 bases and J by 2 bases, leaving 11 bases between them. Germline assignment: CDR1 KGHSH and CDR2 LQKENI. The CDR3 sequence is 15 residues long. The CDR3 region has the DNA TGTGCCAGCTCACCAACACTTAGCCCCACAGATACGCAGTATTTT. It specifies CASSPTLSPTDTQYF.

The V and J genes are TRBV2 and TRBJ2-3, with D perhaps matching TRBD1 or TRBD2 (5 bases each). The CDR3 covers 14 residues. V lost 3 bases and J 3 bases, leaving 10 bases between the germline ends. Germline CDR1 reads SNHLY; CDR2 reads FYNNEI. The DNA of the CDR3 is TGTGCCAGCAGTGATTGGGGGAGAACAGATACGCAGTATTTT. Translation: CASSDWGRTDTQYF. The full variable domain, with the rest looked up from reference TRBV2 and TRBJ2-3, is EPEVTQTPSHQVTQMGQEVILRCVPISNHLYFYWYRQILGQKVEFLVSFYNNEISEKSEIFDDQFSVERPDGSNFTLKIRSTKLEDSAMYFCASSDWGRTDTQYFGPGTRLTVL.

The gene calls are TRBV6-2 or TRBV6-3 and TRBJ2-1; 10 bases align to TRBD1. The CDR3 is 14 amino acids. Losses at the gene ends were 4 bases for V and 5 bases for J; bases not matched to a gene: 2. The germline V gene has CDR1 MNHEY and CDR2 SVGEGT. This chain's CDR3 is CASSLGTGDNEQFF. The CDR3 region has the DNA TGTGCCAGCAGTTTAGGGACAGGGGACAATGAGCAGTTCTTC.

The chain couples TRBV6-5 to TRBJ1-1; TRBD1 is a possible D gene (5 bases). Germline-derived CDR1 and CDR2 are MNHEY and SVGAGI. This CDR3 comprises 14 residues. V lost 7 bases and J 5 bases, leaving 17 bases between the germline ends. The CDR3 reads CASNKGTPGTEAFF. The CDR3 coding sequence is TGTGCCAGCAATAAGGGGACTCCGGGGACTGAAGCTTTCTTT.

The chain is built from TRBV10-3 and TRBJ1-1; the D is unclear. Germline assignment: CDR1 ENHRY and CDR2 SYGVKD. This CDR3 comprises 14 residues. V was cut by 3 bases and J by 0 bases, with 8 bases left in between. The CDR3, as DNA: TGTGCCATCAGTGACGGCCCCATGAACACTGAAGCTTTCTTT. It encodes CAISDGPMNTEAFF.

The chain carries TRBV12-3 or TRBV12-4 and TRBJ2-7, with D possibly matching TRBD1 (5 bases). This CDR3 region has 12 residues. V lost 5 bases to trimming and J lost 4 bases, with 9 bases between them. The CDR3 region has the DNA TGTGCCAGCAGTGAGGACACATACGAGCAGTACTTC. It encodes CASSEDTYEQYF.

The V call is TRBV7-2, the J call TRBJ1-2; the D is unclear. V shed 1 base and J shed 6 bases, with 15 bases lying between them. CDR3 size: 15 residues. Germline values: CDR1 SGHTA, CDR2 FQGNSA. As DNA, the CDR3 is TGTGCCAGCAGCTTAGGAAGGTCAGGAGTGGATGGCTACACCTTC. Translation: CASSLGRSGVDGYTF.

The chain is built from TRBV7-8 and TRBJ2-7; a possible D gene is TRBD2 (5 bases). Germline V gene data show CDR1 as SGHVS and CDR2 as FQNEAQ. The CDR3 is made up of 15 amino acids. V was cut by 5 bases and J by 3 bases, with 17 bases left in between. The chain's CDR3 is CASSPPRTSNYEQYF. The CDR3 DNA is TGTGCCAGCAGCCCTCCTAGGACTTCCAACTACGAGCAGTACTTC.

The rearrangement joins TRBV5-4 to TRBJ1-2; TRBD1 matches at 10 bases. The CDR3 spans 14 residues. Germline V gene data show CDR1 as SGHNT and CDR2 as YYREEE (reference sequence). Trimming removed 3 bases from V and 3 bases from J; junction bases left unmatched: 2. CDR3 protein: CASSSTGGDYGYTF. The CDR3 bases are TGTGCCAGCAGCTCGACAGGGGGCGACTATGGCTACACCTTC.

The chain has TRBV3-1 (or the pseudogene TRBV3-2) and TRBJ2-5, with 11 positions matching TRBD2. The CDR3 extends over 15 amino acids. V trimming: 3 bases; J trimming: 5 bases; junction bases outside the gene matches: 5. Germline V gives CDR1 LGHDT, CDR2 YNNKEL (reference sequence). The CDR3 sequence: CASSHSSGGRETQYF. The CDR3 DNA reads as TGTGCCAGCAGCCACTCTAGCGGGGGGAGGGAGACCCAGTACTTC.

V gene TRBV28 combines with J gene TRBJ2-1; D is undetermined. V was pared by 4 bases and J by 6 bases, with 10 bases between. Germline V gives CDR1 MDHEN, CDR2 SYDVKM. This CDR3 contains 13 residues. The CDR3 loop reads CASSSRTVNEQFF. CDR3 bases: TGTGCCAGCAGTTCTAGGACCGTCAATGAGCAGTTCTTC.

The rearrangement joins TRBV3-1 (or the pseudogene TRBV3-2) to TRBJ1-2, with D hard to call. The CDR3 sequence is 12 residues long. V lost 10 bases to trimming and J lost 8 bases, with 17 bases between them. Germline V gives CDR1 LGHDT, CDR2 YNNKEL (reference sequence). The CDR3: CATTSYGQGYTF. In DNA form, the CDR3 reads TGTGCCACCACGAGCTACGGCCAAGGCTACACCTTC.